Following are 17 T cell receptor beta chains from one sample sequenced in a study of blood T cells in healthy people across ages (dated by TCRdb to 2015 to 2017). Libraries came from 5' RACE. These reads were obtained on an Illumina HiSeq 2500. The second PCR ran for roughly 7 to 11 cycles and used a J-beta primer mix along with a sample-barcoded 5' primer. The raw public reads went through TCRdb reprocessing: fastp at Q25, MiXCR clone calling, in-frame beta chains kept. Duplicate CDR3 protein sequences are folded into a single record with the most common DNA and genes. The table for this sample lists more than 700,000 distinct CDR3 sequences; about 55% of them were counted only once. 41% of the sample comes from the top ten. The sequenced sample was blood. Source of these receptors: a man older than 75 in good health.

The chain joins TRBV20-1 to TRBJ2-3; D gene ambiguous. With 6 bases removed from V and 5 bases from J, the gap between germline ends came to 18 bases. This CDR3 is built from 14 residues. Per the germline V gene, CDR1 is DFQATT and CDR2 is SNEGSKA (reference sequence). CDR3 nucleotides: TGCAGTGCCGAGACGGCGGAGAAGGGAGATACGCAGTATTTT. Its protein product is CSAETAEKGDTQYF.

The J gene is TRBJ1-6, the V gene TRBV11-2; no reliable D call. Germline loops: CDR1 SGHAT, CDR2 FQNNGV. Deletions cut 0 bases from V and 12 bases from J, with 6 bases between. This CDR3 contains 12 residues. CDR3 loop: CASSLEGRPLHF. In DNA, the CDR3 is TGTGCCAGCAGCTTAGAGGGCAGACCCCTCCACTTT. The full variable domain, rest sourced from reference TRBV11-2 and TRBJ1-6, is EAGVAQSPRYKIIEKRQSVAFWCNPISGHATLYWYQQILGQGPKLLIQFQNNGVVDDSQLPKDRFSAERLKGVDSTLKIQPAKLEDSAVYLCASSLEGRPLHFGNGTRLTVT.

V and J are TRBV7-2 and TRBJ2-5, with TRBD1 matching over 8 bases. With V trimmed by 5 bases and J by 3 bases, 5 bases remained unmatched. From germline, CDR1 is SGHTA and CDR2 FQGNSA. There are 14 residues in the CDR3. The CDR3 bases are TGTGCCAGCAGCCGGGGACAGGTCGAAGAGACCCAGTACTTC. It translates to CASSRGQVEETQYF.

The V gene is TRBV28, the J gene TRBJ2-1, with 9 bases fitting TRBD1. Looked up from germline, CDR1 is MDHEN and CDR2 is SYDVKM. V trimming: 8 bases; J trimming: 7 bases; junction bases outside the gene matches: 12. The CDR3 has 15 residues. In DNA, the CDR3 is TGTGCCAGCGGTTCCGGGACAGGGTTTTCTAATGAGCAGTTCTTC. Protein sequence: CASGSGTGFSNEQFF.

The chain uses TRBV27 and TRBJ2-2, with 8 bases identical to TRBD2. J lost 0 bases, V lost 7 bases, and 4 bases had no gene match. Per germline, CDR1 MNHEY and CDR2 SMNVEV (reference sequence). CDR3 size: 15 residues. The CDR3 sequence: CASTWTSTNTGELFF. DNA for the CDR3: TGTGCCAGCACCTGGACTAGCACGAACACCGGGGAGCTGTTTTTT.

Only a few counts were recorded for this clonotype. The gene calls are TRBV6-6 and TRBJ2-1; D gene unclear. Trimming pared 4 bases from V and 4 bases from J, leaving 11 bases between. The CDR3 length is 14 residues. Germline CDR1 is MNHNY and CDR2 is SVGAGI (reference sequence). CDR3 amino acids: CASSWAVGYNEQFF. For the CDR3, the DNA is TGTGCCAGCAGTTGGGCCGTGGGGTACAATGAGCAGTTCTTC.

The rearrangement links TRBV4-1 to TRBJ2-1; TRBD2 aligns across 9 bases. Trimming at V came to 2 bases and at J to 7 bases, leaving 12 bases not matched to a gene. The CDR3 loop spans 17 amino acids. Germline V lookup: CDR1 MGHRA, CDR2 YSYEKL. CDR3 loop: CASSQNSGSSGKNEQFF. Here the CDR3 DNA reads TGCGCCAGCAGCCAAAATAGCGGGAGTAGCGGTAAGAATGAGCAGTTCTTC.

In this sample, this clonotype turned up a few times. V and J are TRBV10-3 and TRBJ2-7; TRBD1 or TRBD2 may be the D gene (5 bases each). The end of the DNA is better explained by TRBJ2-5, so the J call may be wrong. The CDR3 runs to 13 residues. CDR1 is ENHRY and CDR2 is SYGVKD in the germline V gene. The CDR3 nucleotides read TGTGCCATCAGTGACTCGGGGCGGGAGACCCAGTACTTC. Amino acids: CAISDSGRETQYF.

This clonotype showed up just a few times. The chain couples TRBV14 to TRBJ2-1; TRBD2 matches 13 bases. There are 16 residues in the CDR3. After removal of 5 bases from V and 2 bases from J, the junction contained 3 bases not matched to a gene. Germline CDR1 and CDR2: SGHDN and FVKESK. This CDR3 is CASSSGTSGAYNEQFF. Here the CDR3 DNA reads TGTGCCAGCAGCTCTGGGACTAGCGGGGCCTACAATGAGCAGTTCTTC.

The chain links TRBV27 to TRBJ2-1, with D perhaps TRBD2 (5 bases). This CDR3 region has 16 residues. V was pared by 7 bases and J by 6 bases, with 22 bases between. The germline V gene has CDR1 MNHEY and CDR2 SMNVEV (reference sequence). DNA of the CDR3: TGTGCCAGCAACGAAAGAGGGCCTCAGACGGGCAATGAGCAGTTCTTC. Encoded protein: CASNERGPQTGNEQFF.

The chain links TRBV15 to TRBJ2-3, with 13 bases identical to TRBD2. CDR3 length equals 18 residues. Germline V gives CDR1 LNHNV, CDR2 YYDKDF (reference sequence). The ends lost 0 bases at V and 2 bases at J; junction bases unmatched: 5. CDR3 bases: TGTGCCACCAGCAGAGATGGACTAGCGGGAGCCCCCACAGATACGCAGTATTTT. Its protein product is CATSRDGLAGAPTDTQYF.

This clonotype was found a few times. The chain uses TRBV9 and TRBJ1-2; the match to TRBD1 covers 8 bases. Germline-derived CDR1 and CDR2 are SGDLS and YYNGEE. This CDR3 is built from 16 residues. The J segment lost 5 bases and the V segment lost 3 bases, leaving 12 bases of the junction unmatched. The CDR3 is CASSGGSPTGGYGYTF. The CDR3 region has the DNA TGTGCCAGCAGCGGTGGTAGTCCAACAGGGGGATATGGCTACACCTTC.

The chain is built from TRBV3-1 and TRBJ1-2, with D uncertain. This CDR3 comprises 12 residues. Trimming removed 4 bases from V and 8 bases from J, with 11 bases in between. Germline V gene sequence: CDR1 LGHDT, CDR2 YNNKEL (reference sequence). Here the CDR3 reads CASSLMERGYTF. The CDR3 DNA reads as TGTGCCAGCAGCCTTATGGAGAGGGGCTACACCTTC. Complete variable domain (other parts from reference TRBV3-1 and TRBJ1-2): DTAVSQTPKYLVTQMGNDKSIKCEQNLGHDTMYWYKQDSKKFLKIMFSYNNKELIINETVPNRFSPKSPDKAHLNLHINSLELGDSAVYFCASSLMERGYTFGSGTRLTVV.

A few counts support this clonotype. This rearrangement joins TRBV24-1 to TRBJ2-3; TRBD2 matches 8 bases. J was trimmed by 14 bases and V by 3 bases; bases with no gene match: 15. The CDR3 is 15 residues long. Germline loops: CDR1 KGHDR, CDR2 SFDVKD. The CDR3 is CATSDPRTSPRYAYF. Written as DNA, the CDR3 is TGTGCCACCAGTGATCCCCGGACTAGCCCCAGATACGCGTATTTT.

The sample holds one count of this clonotype. The chain combines TRBV4-2 with TRBJ2-5; D may be TRBD2 (6 bases). The ends were cut back, 1 base at V and 4 bases at J, with 16 bases in the middle. The CDR3 has 16 residues. The germline V gene encodes CDR1 LGHNA and CDR2 YNFKEQ. In nucleotides, the CDR3 is TGTGCCAGCAGCCAAGGTGGGACTCCCCCGGGAGAGACCCAGTACTTC. Translation: CASSQGGTPPGETQYF.

Remarks on this clonotype: This may be a read error: a much more frequent sequence differs by one nucleotide. The chain uses TRBV12-3 or TRBV12-4 and TRBJ2-7, with D perhaps TRBD1 or TRBD2 (6 bases each). The DNA end lines up better with TRBJ2-5; the J call may be wrong. The CDR3 has 14 amino acids. The CDR3 DNA sequence: TGTGCCAGCAGTGTCTCGGGGGCATGGGAGACCCAGTACTTC. Protein: CASSVSGAWETQYF.

This clonotype occurred a few times. The chain carries TRBV20-1 and TRBJ1-2; D uncertain. Deletions cut 0 bases from V and 4 bases from J, with 15 bases between. The CDR3 is made up of 15 amino acids. CDR1 DFQATT and CDR2 SNEGSKA come from the germline V gene (reference sequence). The CDR3 loop reads CSARDGGPGRYGYTF. The DNA of the CDR3 is TGCAGTGCTAGAGATGGCGGACCGGGCCGCTATGGCTACACCTTC.